This entry lists 31 T cell receptor beta chains sequenced from one sample in a study of shared T cell receptors in the human thymus. Here immunoSEQ multiplex PCR was the method, and the copy in TCRdb shows in-frame clones only, minus some. This table holds about 660,000 clones, approximately 90% found once. These sequences were also reported in another study, on human thymus T cells.

The sequenced material came from thymocytes. The receptors derive from a boy less than two years old with a congenital heart defect.

This rearrangement joins TRBV5-1 to TRBJ2-5, with TRBD2 matching 11 bases. CDR1 and CDR2 (germline): SGHRS, YFSETQ. V trimming: 4 bases; J trimming: 5 bases; junction bases outside the gene matches: 4. This CDR3 region has 14 residues. In nucleotides, the CDR3 is TGCGCCAGCAGCCCGACTAGCGGGACGGAGACCCAGTACTTC. This gives the protein CASSPTSGTETQYF.

This clone was observed once. This chain joins TRBV28 and TRBJ2-3, with TRBD2 matching over 10 bases. This CDR3 contains 17 residues. Germline CDR1 is MDHEN and CDR2 is SYDVKM. The trim removed 6 bases at V and 7 bases at J, leaving 16 bases unmatched. DNA of the CDR3: TGTGCCAGCAGCTCCCGGCGGGAGCGGGAGGGCGCAAATACGCAGTATTTT. Translated: CASSSRREREGANTQYF.

The V gene is TRBV27, the J gene TRBJ1-2; a possible D gene is TRBD1 (5 bases). This CDR3 contains 13 residues. Deletions cut 2 bases from V and 9 bases from J, with 13 bases between. Germline V CDR1 and CDR2: MNHEY, SMNVEV (reference sequence). The CDR3 loop reads CASSLDPRASYTF. The DNA of the CDR3 is TGTGCCAGCAGTTTAGACCCCAGGGCCAGCTACACCTTC.

The chain is built from TRBV6-1 and TRBJ2-5, with a possible D match to TRBD1 (5 bases). V was cut by 6 bases and J by 5 bases, with 19 bases left in between. The CDR3 totals 15 residues. From germline, CDR1 is MNHNS and CDR2 SASEGT. This CDR3 is CASRPCRPGKETQYF. CDR3 sequence (DNA): TGTGCCAGCAGGCCCTGCCGTCCAGGGAAGGAGACCCAGTACTTC.

The count of this clone is one. The chain recombines TRBV7-9 with TRBJ2-7; 10 bases fit TRBD1. Germline CDR1 is SEHNR and CDR2 is FQNEAQ (reference sequence). Losses at the gene ends were 5 bases for V and 2 bases for J; bases not matched to a gene: 6. The CDR3 extends over 15 amino acids. The DNA for the CDR3 is TGTGCCAGCAGCAGCCGGACAGGGGGGGCCTACGAGCAGTACTTC. Its protein is CASSSRTGGAYEQYF. The full variable domain, completed using reference TRBV7-9 and TRBJ2-7, is DTGVSQNPRHKITKRGQNVTFRCDPISEHNRLYWYRQTLGQGPEFLTYFQNEAQLEKSRLLSDRFSAERPKGSFSTLEIQRTEQGDSAMYLCASSSRTGGAYEQYFGPGTRLTVT.

The chain recombines TRBV19 with TRBJ2-7; 7 nucleotides align to TRBD2. This CDR3 region has 16 residues. Germline CDR1 LNHDA, CDR2 SQIVND (reference sequence). Germline trimming cut 0 bases from V and 0 bases from J; bases unmatched to any gene: 5. The CDR3 loop reads CASSIDRGGSSYEQYF. The CDR3, as DNA: TGTGCCAGTAGTATAGATCGGGGCGGGAGCTCCTACGAGCAGTACTTC.

The rearrangement uses TRBV27 and TRBJ1-2; tentative D call: TRBD1 (6 bases). This CDR3 contains 16 residues. Germline assignment: CDR1 MNHEY and CDR2 SMNVEV (reference sequence). The V end lost 6 bases, the J end lost 7 bases, and 24 bases lay between the germline ends. Here the CDR3 DNA reads TGTGCCAGCAGCTTTGGCACAGGGAGTGAGGCGGTTGGCTACACCTTC. This gives the protein CASSFGTGSEAVGYTF.

The chain is built from TRBV4-3 and TRBJ2-3; 9 bases are shared with TRBD2. V shed 3 bases and J 4 bases; nucleotides not matched to a gene: 11. The CDR3 totals 17 residues. In germline, CDR1 is LGHNA, CDR2 YSLEER. This CDR3 is CASSHHLIAGVADTQYF. CDR3 nucleotides: TGCGCCAGCAGCCATCACCTCATAGCGGGAGTTGCAGATACGCAGTATTTT.

The CDR3 is CASSENLGLIAGVRTQYF. Here the CDR3 DNA reads TGTGCCAGCAGTGAAAACCTGGGGTTGATAGCGGGAGTTCGTACGCAGTATTTT. The rearrangement joins TRBV2 to TRBJ2-3; 9 nucleotides agree with TRBD2. Trimming removed 2 bases from V and 8 bases from J; junction bases left unmatched: 17. CDR3 length: 18 amino acids. Germline lookup yields CDR1 SNHLY and CDR2 FYNNEI. Full variable domain (rest looked up from reference TRBV2 and TRBJ2-3): EPEVTQTPSHQVTQMGQEVILRCVPISNHLYFYWYRQILGQKVEFLVSFYNNEISEKSEIFDDQFSVERPDGSNFTLKIRSTKLEDSAMYFCASSENLGLIAGVRTQYFGPGTRLTVL.

The rearrangement uses TRBV7-9 and TRBJ2-7; D gene unclear. Germline CDR1 SEHNR, CDR2 FQNEAQ (reference sequence). This CDR3 comprises 12 residues. The V and J ends lost 5 bases and 5 bases respectively, with 10 bases between them. The CDR3 sequence is CASSPIWHEQYF. CDR3 DNA: TGTGCCAGCAGCCCCATTTGGCACGAGCAGTACTTC.

This clone appeared once. The CDR3 DNA reads TGTGCCAGCAGCTTACCGGGAATTCCCTACAATGAGCAGTTCTTC. Protein product: CASSLPGIPYNEQFF. This sequence joins TRBV13 and TRBJ2-1, with D maybe TRBD2 (5 bases). Germline CDR1 is PRHDT and CDR2 is FYEKMQ (reference sequence). This CDR3 contains 15 residues. V shed 2 bases and J shed 2 bases, with 10 bases lying between them.

This chain's CDR3 is CAGQGREKDTQYF. The CDR3 DNA follows: TGTGCCGGCCAGGGGAGGGAGAAAGATACGCAGTATTTT. This chain links TRBV6-6 with TRBJ2-3; D is perhaps TRBD2 (7 bases). V was clipped by 11 bases and J by 5 bases, with 17 bases between them. Germline loops: CDR1 MNHNY, CDR2 SVGAGI (reference sequence). The CDR3 totals 13 residues.

This sequence joins TRBV14 and TRBJ2-1, with D possibly TRBD2 on 6 matching bases. V lost 2 bases, J lost 3 bases, and 20 bases lay in between. This CDR3 has 18 amino acids. The germline V gene encodes CDR1 SGHDN and CDR2 FVKESK. The CDR3 DNA follows: TGTGCCAGCAGCCAAAATAGACACCACGGGACTTACTACAATGAGCAGTTCTTC. Its protein is CASSQNRHHGTYYNEQFF.

The chain carries TRBV7-6 and TRBJ2-2; 12 bases map to TRBD2. The V gene end was trimmed by 5 bases and the J gene end by 6 bases; junction bases not matched to a gene: 19. Per the germline V gene, CDR1 is SGHVS and CDR2 is FNYEAQ. The CDR3 length is 20 residues. The CDR3 region is CASSLPLASGRALGAGELFF. For the CDR3, the DNA is TGTGCCAGCAGCCTACCCCTGGCTAGCGGGAGGGCCCTCGGGGCCGGGGAGCTGTTTTTT.

This sequence joins TRBV4-2 and TRBJ2-7, with 13 bases matching TRBD2. The CDR3 length is 20 residues. Trimming removed 4 bases from V and 2 bases from J; junction bases left unmatched: 17. CDR1 is LGHNA, CDR2 YNFKEQ, per germline. The CDR3 nucleotides read TGTGCCAGCAGCCCCAACCCACCGGGACTAGCGGGGAAAAATCCCTACGAGCAGTACTTC. Amino acid sequence: CASSPNPPGLAGKNPYEQYF.

The rearrangement links TRBV6-5 to TRBJ1-2; 7 bases line up with TRBD1. Germline lookup yields CDR1 MNHEY and CDR2 SVGAGI. The length of the CDR3 is 12 residues. J gave up 4 bases and V 8 bases, and 4 bases lay outside the gene matches. The CDR3 here is CASHRTGYGYTF. DNA for the CDR3: TGTGCCAGCCACCGGACAGGCTATGGCTACACCTTC.

V is TRBV5-1 and J is TRBJ2-7; TRBD1 matches 9 bases. This CDR3 is built from 15 residues. Losses at the gene ends were 4 bases for V and 5 bases for J; bases not matched to a gene: 10. Germline CDR1 is SGHRS and CDR2 is YFSETQ. CDR3 nucleotides: TGCGCCAGCAGCCCCCGGGACAGGGAGTTACACGAGCAGTACTTC. Residues: CASSPRDRELHEQYF.

This rearrangement joins TRBV19 to TRBJ2-3; D possibly corresponds to TRBD2 (5 bases). This CDR3 comprises 17 residues. V shed 4 bases and J shed 0 bases, with 17 bases lying between them. CDR1 is LNHDA and CDR2 is SQIVND in the germline V gene (reference sequence). The DNA for the CDR3 is TGTGCCAGTAGTACACCTCGGACTCGCGATAGCACAGATACGCAGTATTTT. Its protein product is CASSTPRTRDSTDTQYF.

This chain connects TRBV10-3 to TRBJ1-2, with D perhaps TRBD1 (5 bases). Trimming pared 6 bases from V and 5 bases from J, leaving 22 bases between. The germline CDR1 and CDR2 sequences are ENHRY and SYGVKD. The CDR3 length is 16 residues. CDR3 in DNA: TGTGCCATCAGGGAGGGGCACAGCCCCCAGCCTTATGGCTACACCTTC. Residues: CAIREGHSPQPYGYTF.

The rearrangement links TRBV5-1 to TRBJ1-2; D not certain. This CDR3 region has 13 residues. In germline, CDR1 is SGHRS, CDR2 YFSETQ. V gave up 0 bases and J gave up 3 bases, with 6 bases separating them. The CDR3: CASSLVGYYGYTF. For the CDR3, the DNA is TGCGCCAGCAGCTTGGTCGGGTACTATGGCTACACCTTC.

The CDR3 protein is CASSRSLVTTNEKLFF. For the CDR3, the DNA is TGTGCCAGCAGCCGTAGTCTAGTGACAACTAATGAAAAACTGTTTTTT. The gene calls are TRBV7-9 and TRBJ1-4; D not certain. The germline V gene encodes CDR1 SEHNR and CDR2 FQNEAQ (reference sequence). CDR3 size: 16 residues. Trimming shortened V by 5 bases and J by 0 bases, and 13 bases separated the two germline ends.

This clone was detected only a few times. The CDR3 nucleotides read TGTGCCAGTAGTCCGCCTATCGGCTCCTACAATGAGCAGTTCTTC. Translating gives CASSPPIGSYNEQFF. The chain couples TRBV19 to TRBJ2-1; D is ambiguous. The germline V and J ends were trimmed by 5 bases and 0 bases, with 11 bases remaining between them. The germline CDR1 and CDR2 sequences are LNHDA and SQIVND (reference sequence). The length of the CDR3 is 15 residues.

The chain has TRBV9 and TRBJ2-3; D may be TRBD1 (6 bases). V lost 0 bases to trimming and J lost 2 bases, with 19 bases between them. The CDR3 sequence is 18 residues long. CDR1 is SGDLS and CDR2 is YYNGEE in the germline V gene. The CDR3 nucleotides are TGTGCCAGCAGCGTAGACCGGGACAACTTAGTACCCACAGATACGCAGTATTTT. Protein product: CASSVDRDNLVPTDTQYF.

In its sample, this clone was seen once. V usage is TRBV10-3 and J usage is TRBJ1-5; D perhaps matches TRBD1 (6 bases). The CDR3 is 15 amino acids. CDR1 is ENHRY and CDR2 is SYGVKD in the germline V gene. The ends were cut back, 4 bases at V and 5 bases at J, with 15 bases in the middle. DNA of the CDR3: TGTGCCATCAGTGCGGACAGTCGGGCGGATCAGCCCCAGCATTTT. It codes for CAISADSRADQPQHF.

The genes are TRBV5-4 and TRBJ2-3, with 7 bases lining up with TRBD2. The V gene end was trimmed by 4 bases and the J gene end by 6 bases; junction bases not matched to a gene: 17. Germline CDR1 is SGHNT and CDR2 is YYREEE (reference sequence). The CDR3 totals 17 residues. CDR3 residues: CASSAGFEAEGGDTQYF. The CDR3 nucleotides read TGTGCCAGCAGCGCGGGTTTTGAGGCGGAGGGAGGGGATACGCAGTATTTT.

J is TRBJ2-7 and V is TRBV7-2, with D possibly matching TRBD2 (6 bases). Germline V gene lookup returns CDR1 SGHTA and CDR2 FQGNSA. The CDR3 contains 13 residues. Trimming took 5 bases from V and 4 from J, leaving 12 bases between them. For the CDR3, the DNA is TGTGCCAGCAGCCCCCGGGGGAGATACGAGCAGTACTTC. Encoded protein: CASSPRGRYEQYF.

The V gene is TRBV12-5, the J gene TRBJ1-1; the D is unclear. Per the germline V gene, CDR1 is LGHNT and CDR2 is FRNRAP. There are 18 residues in the CDR3. V shed 3 bases and J shed 5 bases, with 25 bases lying between them. The CDR3 loop reads CASGFDTGSRTWKTEAFF. The CDR3 DNA follows: TGTGCTAGTGGTTTTGACACCGGGAGCCGAACATGGAAAACTGAAGCTTTCTTT.

The chain carries TRBV10-3 and TRBJ1-5; 10 positions agree with TRBD1. This CDR3 comprises 16 residues. The V gene's germline CDR1 is ENHRY and CDR2 SYGVKD. The J segment lost 1 base and the V segment lost 6 bases, leaving 6 bases of the junction unmatched. The CDR3 coding sequence is TGTGCCATCAGCGCCGGACAGGGGGGGAGCAATCAGCCCCAGCATTTT. It codes for CAISAGQGGSNQPQHF.

The chain has TRBV30 and TRBJ2-4, with D possibly being TRBD2 (5 bases). The CDR3 has 12 residues. Trimming removed 7 bases at V and 1 base at J, with 8 bases between. From germline, CDR1 is GTSNPN and CDR2 SVGIG (reference sequence). The CDR3 protein is CASGFAKNIQYF. Written as DNA, the CDR3 is TGTGCCTCGGGATTCGCCAAAAACATTCAGTACTTC.

The genes are TRBV5-1 and TRBJ2-1, with D possibly matching TRBD2 (6 bases). Trimming pared 5 bases from V and 10 bases from J, leaving 16 bases between. Germline V CDR1 and CDR2: SGHRS, YFSETQ. This CDR3 is 13 amino acids long. CDR3 coding DNA: TGCGCCAGCAGGGGAGGACCATACTTAGAGCAGTTCTTC. Translation: CASRGGPYLEQFF.

The chain joins TRBV18 to TRBJ1-5; TRBD1 matches at 9 bases. With 0 bases clipped from V and 3 bases from J, the junction kept 9 bases outside the gene matches. Germline CDR1 is KGHSH and CDR2 is LQKENI. This CDR3 region has 18 residues. The CDR3 nucleotides read TGTGCCAGCTCACCACCTGCAGGGACAGGGATTTACAATCAGCCCCAGCATTTT. Protein sequence: CASSPPAGTGIYNQPQHF. Based on the CDR3 plus reference TRBV18 and TRBJ1-5, the full variable domain is NAGVMQNPRHLVRRRGQEARLRCSPMKGHSHVYWYRQLPEEGLKFMVYLQKENIIDESGMPKERFSAEFPKEGPSILRIQQVVRGDSAAYFCASSPPAGTGIYNQPQHFGDGTRLSIL.